A selection of T cell receptor beta chains follows, all from one sample in a study of blood T cell repertoires in COVID-19. Some clones are missing from TCRdb's copy, which holds only in-frame ones; the method was immunoSEQ multiplex PCR. The repertoire has 150,000 to 190,000 clones, 65% to 90% of them found once; the top ten carry approximately 10%. The sequencing sample was made of peripheral blood. Every receptor here comes from a woman between 45 and 65 years old with acute or convalescent COVID-19. CDR3s include the opening cysteine and the closing phenylalanine or tryptophan. D genes are given only for firm matches. Clone sizes are given selectively: once, few, many, or a class where the clone is expanded.

v_call	j_call	d_call	clone_size	cdr3_nt	cdr3_aa
TRBV4-3	TRBJ2-7	.	.	TGCGCCAGCAGCCAGCAGGGCTACGAGCAGTACTTC	CASSQQGYEQYF
TRBV28	TRBJ1-1	.	few	TGTGCCAGCAGTTTAAGTACAGTAGAAGCTTTCTTT	CASSLSTVEAFF
TRBV2	TRBJ1-6	TRBD1	once	TGTGCCAGCAGCCCTCGACAGGGTCGGGATTCACCCCTCCACTTT	CASSPRQGRDSPLHF
TRBV5-1	TRBJ2-5	.	.	TGCGCCAGCAGCTCCTGGGACCAGGGGGAGACCCAGTACTTC	CASSSWDQGETQYF
TRBV12-5	TRBJ2-5	.	.	TGTGCTAGTGGTTTGGTACCGGGGGAGACCCAGTACTTC	CASGLVPGETQYF
TRBV4-3	TRBJ1-4	.	.	TGCGCCAGCAGCCGTGCCAGGGGAACTAATGAAAAACTGTTTTTT	CASSRARGTNEKLFF
TRBV7-6	TRBJ1-2	.	.	TGTGCCAGCAGCTTACGGGGGGGCGATGGCTACACCTTC	CASSLRGGDGYTF
TRBV18	TRBJ1-4	.	.	TGTGCCAGCTCACCACCGAGGACAACTAATGAAAAACTGTTTTTT	CASSPPRTTNEKLFF
TRBV27	TRBJ2-3	.	.	TGTGCCAGCAGTTCTCAGGGAGATACGCAGTATTTT	CASSSQGDTQYF
TRBV5-1	TRBJ2-7	TRBD2	few	TGCGCCAGCAGCCCTAGCGGGCGGAGCTCCTACGAGCAGTACTTC	CASSPSGRSSYEQYF
TRBV5-1	TRBJ1-1	TRBD1	.	TGCGCCAGCAGCGGAGGGACAGGGGCAGGCACTGAAGCTTTCTTT	CASSGGTGAGTEAFF
TRBV19	TRBJ2-7	.	.	TGTGCCAGTAGTATAACCGGACTTGGCTACGAGCAGTACTTC	CASSITGLGYEQYF
TRBV18	TRBJ2-3	.	.	TGTGCCAGCTCACCAGACGGGGCAGATACGCAGTATTTT	CASSPDGADTQYF
TRBV29-1	TRBJ2-2	.	.	TGCAGCGTTGAAGACAGGGCTGTCACCGGGGAGCTGTTTTTT	CSVEDRAVTGELFF
TRBV2	TRBJ2-7	.	.	TGTGCCAGTAAAGGGGAAGGGGGTTCCCACTACGAGCAGTACTTC	CASKGEGGSHYEQYF
TRBV27	TRBJ1-6	.	once	TGTGCCAGCAGTTTATCGGCGGGGAGTGGTTCACCCCTCCACTTT	CASSLSAGSGSPLHF
TRBV7-2	TRBJ2-1	TRBD2	few	TGTGCCAGCAGCTTAGCTGCAGCGGGGCGATACAATGAGCAGTTCTTC	CASSLAAAGRYNEQFF
TRBV6-5	TRBJ2-7	TRBD2	.	TGTGCCAGCAGTTCCTCCGGGACTATTTCCTACGAGCAGTACTTC	CASSSSGTISYEQYF
TRBV6-4	TRBJ2-7	.	.	TGTGCCAGCAGTGTCACTAGATATTCCTACGAGCAGTACTTC	CASSVTRYSYEQYF
TRBV5-6	TRBJ1-1	.	.	TGTGCCAGCAGCTTGCCCGCGGAGGGGACTGAAGCTTTCTTT	CASSLPAEGTEAFF
TRBV7-9	TRBJ1-4	.	.	TGTGCCAGCAGCTTAACGCAGGGGAGTGAAAAACTGTTTTTT	CASSLTQGSEKLFF
TRBV2	TRBJ2-1	.	.	TGTGCCAGCAGTGAGGGGCGACAGCTTGGGAATGAGCAGTTCTTC	CASSEGRQLGNEQFF
TRBV7-9	TRBJ1-1	.	few	TGTGCCAGCAGCTTAACCAGGGAGGTTGAAGCTTTCTTT	CASSLTREVEAFF
TRBV6-5	TRBJ1-2	.	.	TGTGCCAGCAGTTACTCAGACACAATCGGTGGCTACACCTTC	CASSYSDTIGGYTF
TRBV10-3	TRBJ1-2	.	.	TGTGCCATCAGTGAGTCAGCACAGGGAATCACTGGCTACACCTTC	CAISESAQGITGYTF
TRBV5-1	TRBJ1-1	.	.	TGCGCCAGCAATGAAGCGGCGAACACTGAAGCTTTCTTT	CASNEAANTEAFF
TRBV20-1	TRBJ1-6	.	.	TGCAGTGCTAGTGTAGGGCAGGGGAACTATAATTCACCCCTCCACTTT	CSASVGQGNYNSPLHF
TRBV2	TRBJ1-2	.	.	TGTGCCAGCACCTCAGACATTAACTATGGCTACACCTTC	CASTSDINYGYTF
TRBV28	TRBJ1-1	.	.	TGTGCCAGCAGTACGACTCGGGGGTGGACTGAAGCTTTCTTT	CASSTTRGWTEAFF
TRBV18	TRBJ2-5	TRBD1	.	TGTGCCAGCTCACCAGGGGCAGGGGGCGAGACCCAGTACTTC	CASSPGAGGETQYF
TRBV10-3	TRBJ1-1	TRBD1	once	TGTGCCATCGGTAGGGGGCGAGATGAAGCTTTCTTT	CAIGRGRDEAFF
TRBV7-8	TRBJ1-1	TRBD1	once	TGTGCCAGCAGCCCGTCCGGGACAGAAAACACTGAAGCTTTCTTT	CASSPSGTENTEAFF
TRBV4-1	TRBJ2-1	TRBD1	.	TGCGCCAGCCCAACCGACAGGGAATTAATCTATGAGCAGTTCTTC	CASPTDRELIYEQFF
TRBV19	TRBJ2-5	.	.	TGTGCCAGTAGTAGCCTTCCTAGCAGCCAAGAGACCCAGTACTTC	CASSSLPSSQETQYF
TRBV18	TRBJ1-3	.	.	TGTGCCAGCTCACTCGCCGACAGGTACTCTGGAAACACCATATATTTT	CASSLADRYSGNTIYF
TRBV6-5	TRBJ1-2	.	.	TGTGCCAGCAGTTACTCGGAGAGAGGAAACTATGGCTACACCTTC	CASSYSERGNYGYTF
TRBV29-1	TRBJ1-1	.	.	TGCAGCGTTGCCTCAGGGTTCGCTATGAACACTGAAGCTTTCTTT	CSVASGFAMNTEAFF
TRBV7-2	TRBJ2-1	.	.	TGTGCCAGCAGCTTAACTAGTTACAATGAGCAGTTCTTC	CASSLTSYNEQFF
TRBV2	TRBJ2-2	.	.	TGTGCCAGCAGTTGGGGGACTGGTGATTCCGGGGAGCTGTTTTTT	CASSWGTGDSGELFF
TRBV4-3	TRBJ2-7	.	.	TGCGCCAGCAGCCAAGATAGAGTACTCTACGAGCAGTACTTC	CASSQDRVLYEQYF
TRBV6-2/TRBV6-3	TRBJ2-5	TRBD2	.	TGTGCCAGCAGTTTAGCGGGAGGTCGATCGACCCAGTACTTC	CASSLAGGRSTQYF